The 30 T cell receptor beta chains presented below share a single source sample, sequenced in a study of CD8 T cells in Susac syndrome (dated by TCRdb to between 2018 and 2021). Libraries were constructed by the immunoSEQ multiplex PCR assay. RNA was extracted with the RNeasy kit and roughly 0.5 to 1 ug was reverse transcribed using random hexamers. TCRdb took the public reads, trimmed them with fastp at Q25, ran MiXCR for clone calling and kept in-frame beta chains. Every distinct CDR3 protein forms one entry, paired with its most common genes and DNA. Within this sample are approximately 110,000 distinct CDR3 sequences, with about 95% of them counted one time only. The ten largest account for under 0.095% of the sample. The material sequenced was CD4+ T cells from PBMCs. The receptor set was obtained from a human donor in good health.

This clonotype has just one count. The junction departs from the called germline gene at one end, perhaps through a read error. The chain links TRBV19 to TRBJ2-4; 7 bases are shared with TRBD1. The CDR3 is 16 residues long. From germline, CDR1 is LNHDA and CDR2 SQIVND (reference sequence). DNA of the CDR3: TGTACCAGTAGTGGGTGGGACAGTCTCGGCAAAAACATTCAGTACTTC. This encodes CTSSGWDSLGKNIQYF.

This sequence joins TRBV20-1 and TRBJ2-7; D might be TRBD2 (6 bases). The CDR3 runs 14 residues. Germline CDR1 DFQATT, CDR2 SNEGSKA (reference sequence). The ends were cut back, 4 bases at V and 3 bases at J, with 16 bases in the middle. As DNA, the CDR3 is TGCAGTGCTACCCTCGGGGGACCGATCTACGAGCAGTACTTC. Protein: CSATLGGPIYEQYF.

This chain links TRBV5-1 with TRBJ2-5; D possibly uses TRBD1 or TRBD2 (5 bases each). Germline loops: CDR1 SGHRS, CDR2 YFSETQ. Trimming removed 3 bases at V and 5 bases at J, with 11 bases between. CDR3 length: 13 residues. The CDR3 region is CASSWDLRETQYF. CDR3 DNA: TGCGCCAGCAGCTGGGACCTTCGGGAGACCCAGTACTTC.

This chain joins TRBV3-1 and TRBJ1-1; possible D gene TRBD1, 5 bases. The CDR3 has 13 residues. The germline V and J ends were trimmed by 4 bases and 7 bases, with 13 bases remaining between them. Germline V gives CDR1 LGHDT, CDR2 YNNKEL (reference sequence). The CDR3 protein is CASSRTRDGEAFF. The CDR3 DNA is TGTGCCAGCAGCCGTACCCGGGACGGTGAAGCTTTCTTT.

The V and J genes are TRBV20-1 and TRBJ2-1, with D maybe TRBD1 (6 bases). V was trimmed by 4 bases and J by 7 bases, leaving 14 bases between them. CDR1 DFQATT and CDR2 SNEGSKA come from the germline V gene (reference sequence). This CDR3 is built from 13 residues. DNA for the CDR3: TGCAGTGCTACGCGGACAGCGAATAATGAGCAGTTCTTC. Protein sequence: CSATRTANNEQFF.

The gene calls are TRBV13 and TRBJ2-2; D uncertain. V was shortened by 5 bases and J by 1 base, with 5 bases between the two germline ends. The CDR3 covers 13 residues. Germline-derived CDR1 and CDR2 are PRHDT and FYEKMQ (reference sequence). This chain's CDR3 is CASSLKNTGELFF. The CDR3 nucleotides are TGTGCCAGCAGCCTTAAGAACACCGGGGAGCTGTTTTTT.

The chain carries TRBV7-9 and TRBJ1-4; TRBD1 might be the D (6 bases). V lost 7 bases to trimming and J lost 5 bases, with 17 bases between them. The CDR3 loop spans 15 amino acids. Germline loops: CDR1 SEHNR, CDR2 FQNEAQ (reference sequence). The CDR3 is CASTLGGTLNEKLFF. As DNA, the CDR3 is TGTGCCAGCACCCTTGGGGGGACACTAAATGAAAAACTGTTTTTT.

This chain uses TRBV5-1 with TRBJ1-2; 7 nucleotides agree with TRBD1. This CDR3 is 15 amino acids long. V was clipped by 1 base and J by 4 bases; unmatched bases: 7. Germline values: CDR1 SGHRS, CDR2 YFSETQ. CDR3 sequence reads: CASSLNEGASYGYTF. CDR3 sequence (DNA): TGCGCCAGCAGCTTGAATGAGGGGGCCTCCTATGGCTACACCTTC. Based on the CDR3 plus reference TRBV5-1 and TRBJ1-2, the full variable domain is KAGVTQTPRYLIKTRGQQVTLSCSPISGHRSVSWYQQTPGQGLQFLFEYFSETQRNKGNFPGRFSGRQFSNSRSEMNVSTLELGDSALYLCASSLNEGASYGYTFGSGTRLTVV.

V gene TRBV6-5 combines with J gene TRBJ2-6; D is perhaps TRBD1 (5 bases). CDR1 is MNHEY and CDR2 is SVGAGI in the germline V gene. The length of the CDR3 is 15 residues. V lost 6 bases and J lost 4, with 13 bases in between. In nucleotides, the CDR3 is TGTGCCAGCAGAGCATCAGGGCTCGGGGCCAACGTCCTGACTTTC. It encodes CASRASGLGANVLTF.

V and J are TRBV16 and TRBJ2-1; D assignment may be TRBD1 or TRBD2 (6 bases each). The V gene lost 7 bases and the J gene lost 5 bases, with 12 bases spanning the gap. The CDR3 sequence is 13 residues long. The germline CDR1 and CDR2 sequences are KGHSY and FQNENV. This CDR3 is CASTRGDHNEQFF. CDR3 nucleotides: TGTGCCAGCACGAGGGGGGACCACAATGAGCAGTTCTTC.

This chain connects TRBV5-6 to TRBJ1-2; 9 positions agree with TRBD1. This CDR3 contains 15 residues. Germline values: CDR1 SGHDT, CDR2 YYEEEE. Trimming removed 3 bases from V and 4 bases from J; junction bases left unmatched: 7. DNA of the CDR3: TGTGCCAGCAGCTCGGGGACAGGGATTCTCTATGGCTACACCTTC. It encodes CASSSGTGILYGYTF.

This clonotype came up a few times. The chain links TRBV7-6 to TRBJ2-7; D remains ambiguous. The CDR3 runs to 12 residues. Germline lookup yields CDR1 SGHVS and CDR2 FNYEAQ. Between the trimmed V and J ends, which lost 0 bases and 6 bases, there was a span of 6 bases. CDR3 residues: CASSLAIGEQYF. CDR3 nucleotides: TGTGCCAGCAGCTTAGCGATCGGCGAGCAGTACTTC.

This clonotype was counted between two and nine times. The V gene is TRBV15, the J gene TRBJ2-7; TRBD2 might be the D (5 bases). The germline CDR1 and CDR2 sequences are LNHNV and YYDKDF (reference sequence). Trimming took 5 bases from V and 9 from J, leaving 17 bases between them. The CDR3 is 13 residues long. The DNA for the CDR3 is TGTGCCACCAGCCCCCGGACTGACGGTCGGCAGTACTTC. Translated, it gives CATSPRTDGRQYF.

The CDR3 protein is CASSPRGAAAYEQYF. DNA of the CDR3: TGTGCCAGCAGCCCCCGCGGGGCGGCCGCCTACGAGCAGTACTTC. This chain joins TRBV14 and TRBJ2-7; tentatively, D is TRBD2 (6 bases). The germline V gene has CDR1 SGHDN and CDR2 FVKESK. The V gene lost 4 bases and the J gene lost 2 bases, with 15 bases spanning the gap. The CDR3 contains 15 residues.

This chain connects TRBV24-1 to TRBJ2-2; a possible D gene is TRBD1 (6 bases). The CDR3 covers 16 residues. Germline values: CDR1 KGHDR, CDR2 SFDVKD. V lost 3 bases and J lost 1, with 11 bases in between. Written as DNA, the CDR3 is TGTGCCACCAGTGATGGGGGCAATATGAACACCGGGGAGCTGTTTTTT. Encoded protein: CATSDGGNMNTGELFF.

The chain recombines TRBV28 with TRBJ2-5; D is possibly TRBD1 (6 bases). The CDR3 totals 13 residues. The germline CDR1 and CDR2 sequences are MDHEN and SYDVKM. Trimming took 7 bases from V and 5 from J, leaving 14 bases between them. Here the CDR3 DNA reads TGTGCCAGCAAAGTGGGGCAGGGGGAGACCCAGTACTTC. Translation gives CASKVGQGETQYF.

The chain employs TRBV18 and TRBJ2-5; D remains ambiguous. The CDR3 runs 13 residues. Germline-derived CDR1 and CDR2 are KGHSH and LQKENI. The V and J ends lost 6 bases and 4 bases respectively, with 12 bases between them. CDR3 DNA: TGTGCCAGCTCCAGGATCCCCGCAGAGACCCAGTACTTC. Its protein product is CASSRIPAETQYF.

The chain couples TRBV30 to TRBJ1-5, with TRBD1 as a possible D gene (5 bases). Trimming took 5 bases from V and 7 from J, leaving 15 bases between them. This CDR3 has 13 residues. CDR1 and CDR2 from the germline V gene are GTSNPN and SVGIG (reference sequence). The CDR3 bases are TGTGCCTGGGGGTGGCAGGGAGGACAGCCCCAGCATTTT. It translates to CAWGWQGGQPQHF.

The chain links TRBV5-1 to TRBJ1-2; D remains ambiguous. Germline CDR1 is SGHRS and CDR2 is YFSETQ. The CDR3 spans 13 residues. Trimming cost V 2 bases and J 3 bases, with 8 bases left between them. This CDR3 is CASSLDVDYGYTF. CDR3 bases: TGCGCCAGCAGCTTAGACGTCGACTATGGCTACACCTTC. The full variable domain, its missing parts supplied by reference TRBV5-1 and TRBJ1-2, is KAGVTQTPRYLIKTRGQQVTLSCSPISGHRSVSWYQQTPGQGLQFLFEYFSETQRNKGNFPGRFSGRQFSNSRSEMNVSTLELGDSALYLCASSLDVDYGYTFGSGTRLTVV.

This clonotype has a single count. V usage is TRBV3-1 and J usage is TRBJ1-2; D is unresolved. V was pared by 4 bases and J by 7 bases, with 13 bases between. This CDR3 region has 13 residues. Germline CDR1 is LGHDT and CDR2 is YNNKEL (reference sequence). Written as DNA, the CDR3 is TGTGCCAGCAGCCGTCAAGAGGGAGGTGGCTACACCTTC. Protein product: CASSRQEGGGYTF.

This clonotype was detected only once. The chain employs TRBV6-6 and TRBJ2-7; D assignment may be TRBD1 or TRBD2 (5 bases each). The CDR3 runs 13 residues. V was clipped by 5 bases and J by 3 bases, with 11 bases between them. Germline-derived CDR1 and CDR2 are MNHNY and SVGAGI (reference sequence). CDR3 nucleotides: TGTGCCAGCAGTAAGGGACCGAACTACGAGCAGTACTTC. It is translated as CASSKGPNYEQYF.

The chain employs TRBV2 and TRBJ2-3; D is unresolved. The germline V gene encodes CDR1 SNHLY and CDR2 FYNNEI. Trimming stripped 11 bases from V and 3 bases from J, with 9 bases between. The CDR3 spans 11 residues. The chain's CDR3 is CAGMVTDTQYF. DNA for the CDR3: TGTGCCGGAATGGTAACAGATACGCAGTATTTT.

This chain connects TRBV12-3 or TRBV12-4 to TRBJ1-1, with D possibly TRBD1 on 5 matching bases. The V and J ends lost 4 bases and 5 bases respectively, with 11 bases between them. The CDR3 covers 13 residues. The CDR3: CASSWQGKTEAFF. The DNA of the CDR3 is TGTGCCAGCAGTTGGCAGGGTAAAACTGAAGCTTTCTTT.

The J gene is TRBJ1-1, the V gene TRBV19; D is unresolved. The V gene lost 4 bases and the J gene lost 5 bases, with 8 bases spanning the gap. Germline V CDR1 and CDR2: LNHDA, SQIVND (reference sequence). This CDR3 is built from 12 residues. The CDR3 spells CASSKRRTEAFF. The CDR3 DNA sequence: TGTGCCAGTAGTAAACGCAGGACTGAAGCTTTCTTT. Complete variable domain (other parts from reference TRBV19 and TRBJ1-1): DGGITQSPKYLFRKEGQNVTLSCEQNLNHDAMYWYRQDPGQGLRLIYYSQIVNDFQKGDIAEGYSVSREKKESFPLTVTSAQKNPTAFYLCASSKRRTEAFFGQGTRLTVV.

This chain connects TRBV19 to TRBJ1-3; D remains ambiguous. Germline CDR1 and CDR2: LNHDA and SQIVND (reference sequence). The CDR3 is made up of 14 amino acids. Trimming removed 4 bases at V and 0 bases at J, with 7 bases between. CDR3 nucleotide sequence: TGTGCCAGTAGTAAGATGCGCTCTGGAAACACCATATATTTT. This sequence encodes CASSKMRSGNTIYF.

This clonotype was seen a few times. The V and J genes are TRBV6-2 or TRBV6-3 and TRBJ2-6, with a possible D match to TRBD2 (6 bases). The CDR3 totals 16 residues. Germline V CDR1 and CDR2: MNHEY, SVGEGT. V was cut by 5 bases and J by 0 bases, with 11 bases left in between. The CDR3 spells CASSPRGSSGANVLTF. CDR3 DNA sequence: TGTGCCAGCAGTCCTCGGGGGAGCTCTGGGGCCAACGTCCTGACTTTC.

CDR3 DNA: TGTGCCAGCAGCCCAGGGGGACAGGAAAAACTGTTTTTT. Its translation is CASSPGGQEKLFF. The chain carries TRBV7-2 and TRBJ1-4; TRBD1 matches 7 bases. The V segment lost 5 bases and the J segment 8 bases; nucleotides outside the gene matches: 5. The CDR3 is 13 residues long. CDR1 SGHTA and CDR2 FQGNSA come from the germline V gene.

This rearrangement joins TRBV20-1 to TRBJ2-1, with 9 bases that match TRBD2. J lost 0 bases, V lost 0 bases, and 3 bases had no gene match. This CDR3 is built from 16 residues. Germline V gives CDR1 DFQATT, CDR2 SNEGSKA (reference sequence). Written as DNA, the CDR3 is TGCAGTGCTAGAGATTTTAGCGGGAGCTCCTACAATGAGCAGTTCTTC. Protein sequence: CSARDFSGSSYNEQFF.

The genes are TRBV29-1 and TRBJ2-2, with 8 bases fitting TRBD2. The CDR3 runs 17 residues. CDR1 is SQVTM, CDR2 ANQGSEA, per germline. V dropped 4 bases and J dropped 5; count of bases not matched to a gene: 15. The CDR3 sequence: CSVGGLEGGPGTGELFF. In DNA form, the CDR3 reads TGCAGCGTTGGGGGACTAGAGGGAGGGCCGGGGACCGGGGAGCTGTTTTTT.

The CDR3: CASSAGGGTEAFF. The CDR3 DNA follows: TGTGCCAGCAGCGCTGGAGGTGGCACTGAAGCTTTCTTT. V gene TRBV13 combines with J gene TRBJ1-1; no firm D call. Trimming removed 5 bases at V and 4 bases at J, with 11 bases between. The germline V gene has CDR1 PRHDT and CDR2 FYEKMQ (reference sequence). The CDR3 spans 13 residues.